What follows describes a single TCR beta chain. As defined, naive CD8 cells were CD45RO-negative and positively selected for CCR7, with terminally differentiated effector memory CD45RA+ cells excluded. Recent vaccinations or acute infections were absent in the healthy HIV-negative adult donors. Everyone who donated was a Caucasian adult who lived in Nashville, Tennessee. These data come from a study of shared clonotypes between healthy human individuals. Splitting of each subset's genomic DNA was done evenly across several immunoSEQ plates. TCRdb's table, derived via immunoSEQ multiplex PCR, lists solely in-frame clones and lacks some. The sample lists about 2 million clones, about 95% occurring once. Per the germline V gene, CDR1 is SNHLY and CDR2 is FYNNEI. V lost 6 bases to trimming and J lost 7 bases, with 13 bases between them. The CDR3 is 14 residues long.

Specimen: naive CD8+ T cells sorted from blood. The source is a man aged 18 to 30 in good health. The chain couples TRBV2 to TRBJ1-6; D possibly corresponds to TRBD1 (6 bases). This CDR3 reads CASSPTGMNSPLHF. The CDR3 DNA is TGTGCCAGCAGCCCCACAGGGATGAATTCACCCCTCCACTTT.